The rows below give T cell receptor beta chains drawn from one sample of a study of T cell responses to AZD1222 COVID-19 vaccine. This table comes from immunoSEQ multiplex PCR, and its TCRdb copy is limited to in-frame clones, with some not included. The sample carries 75,000 to 90,000 clones, 89% recorded once. The sequencing used peripheral blood, collected on day 0 of AZD1222 vaccination. These receptors came from an adult in good health. CDR3s include the opening cysteine and the closing phenylalanine or tryptophan. A D gene is named only where the DNA matches it firmly.

TRBV30,TRBJ1-2,NA,13,CAWSSQGPGGYTF
TRBV20-1,TRBJ2-7,NA,11,CSAVTAYEQYF
TRBV6-5,TRBJ2-3,TRBD2,14,CASLRGGSGDTQYF
TRBV2,TRBJ2-7,NA,13,CASSPEVSYEQYF
TRBV4-3,TRBJ1-2,NA,14,CASSQVEGNYGYTF
TRBV12-5,TRBJ1-2,TRBD1,18,CASGSPYRGRVQNYGYTF
TRBV29-1,TRBJ2-1,TRBD1,17,CSVEVSSGPTGWNEQFF
TRBV18,TRBJ1-2,NA,19,CASSPFSWGLAGVLYGYTF
TRBV5-1,TRBJ2-3,TRBD2,15,CASSLGAGGTDTQYF
TRBV5-6,TRBJ1-5,TRBD1,14,CASSRDRSNQPQHF
TRBV7-8,TRBJ1-5,TRBD1,14,CASSRGQGFQPQHF
TRBV30,TRBJ1-1,TRBD1,13,CAWSYNQGAEAFF
TRBV7-6,TRBJ2-5,TRBD1,15,CASSDGQGVMETQYF
TRBV18,TRBJ1-1,NA,13,CASSSGRNTEAFF
TRBV28,TRBJ2-7,TRBD2,15,CASSPVLAGASEQYF
TRBV28,TRBJ2-2,NA,14,CASSLWENTGELFF
TRBV30,TRBJ1-6,NA,14,CAWSIQGLGSPLHF
TRBV6-5,TRBJ1-2,TRBD1,16,CASSYGAGGDYYGYTF
TRBV10-3,TRBJ2-7,NA,12,CAIMTSWGEQYF
TRBV5-1,TRBJ2-7,TRBD2,19,CASSPTGGLAGVSVYEQYF
TRBV7-9,TRBJ1-2,TRBD1,17,CASSLATNLGQARGYTF
TRBV25-1,TRBJ1-4,TRBD1,14,CASSRQGSNEKLFF
TRBV7-9,TRBJ2-2,TRBD2,19,CASSLGGARTSGDSGELFF
TRBV19,TRBJ2-7,TRBD1,14,CASSSGQGYYEQYF
TRBV12-3/TRBV12-4,TRBJ1-2,NA,13,CASSPHGYYGYTF